These 8 T cell receptor beta chains were all obtained from the same sample, sequenced in a study of T cell responses to AZD1222 COVID-19 vaccine. Sequenced by immunoSEQ multiplex PCR; TCRdb stores in-frame clones only, minus some. The sample has some 130,000 clones, approximately 90% seen once. The sequenced sample was peripheral blood, obtained on day 0 of AZD1222 vaccination. These receptors originate from an adult in good health.

The gene calls are TRBV12-3 or TRBV12-4 and TRBJ2-3, with 15 positions matching TRBD2. The CDR3 covers 12 residues. CDR3 in amino acids: CATGLAGGTQYF. The CDR3 bases are TGTGCTACGGGACTAGCGGGAGGTACGCAGTATTTT.

The DNA for the CDR3 is TGTGCCAGCAGCTGGGGACAGGGTAGCTACGAGCAGTACTTC. It codes for CASSWGQGSYEQYF. The J gene is TRBJ2-7, the V gene TRBV5-4; TRBD1 matches 9 bases. CDR3 length: 14 residues. Germline-derived CDR1 and CDR2 are SGHNT and YYREEE (reference sequence). The junction had 4 bases not matched to a gene; V was cut back by 3 bases and J by 3 bases.

The V gene is TRBV3-1 (or the pseudogene TRBV3-2), the J gene TRBJ1-1, with 8 bases identical to TRBD1. The CDR3 totals 15 residues. Trimming cost V 3 bases and J 3 bases; bases outside gene matches: 6. Germline-derived CDR1 and CDR2 are LGHDT and YNNKEL (reference sequence). CDR3 coding DNA: TGTGCCAGCAGCCAGTCCCGGACAGGGCACACTGAAGCTTTCTTT. Protein: CASSQSRTGHTEAFF.

V and J are TRBV6-5 and TRBJ1-5; the D is unclear. V dropped 6 bases and J dropped 5 bases, with 14 bases sitting between them. CDR3 length equals 14 residues. The germline V gene encodes CDR1 MNHEY and CDR2 SVGAGI. In DNA form, the CDR3 reads TGTGCCAGCAGGCCTATGGGGTCGGATCAGCCCCAGCATTTT. Amino acid sequence: CASRPMGSDQPQHF.

The chain has TRBV6-4 and TRBJ1-2; no firm D call. Germline V gene lookup returns CDR1 MRHNA and CDR2 SNTAGT. This CDR3 is 13 amino acids long. Trimming left V 2 bases short and J 7 bases short, with 11 bases between. CDR3 in amino acids: CASSDGDSGGYTF. The CDR3 coding sequence is TGTGCCAGCAGTGACGGGGATAGTGGTGGCTACACCTTC.

The chain combines TRBV3-1 (or the pseudogene TRBV3-2) with TRBJ2-1; D unresolved. This CDR3 comprises 15 residues. In germline, CDR1 is LGHDT, CDR2 YNNKEL (reference sequence). The V end was cut by 3 bases, the J end by 3 bases, with 12 bases between. Here the CDR3 DNA reads TGTGCCAGCAGCCAGGCGACGACAAGCTACAATGAGCAGTTCTTC. This translates into CASSQATTSYNEQFF.

The chain carries TRBV10-3 and TRBJ2-7, with 10 positions matching TRBD1. V lost 7 bases to trimming and J lost 1 base; unmatched junction nucleotides: 7. Germline values: CDR1 ENHRY, CDR2 SYGVKD. The CDR3 is 15 residues long. CDR3 DNA sequence: TGTGCCATCACAAAAGGGACAGGGGAGTCCTACGAGCAGTACTTC. It yields the protein CAITKGTGESYEQYF.

The J gene is TRBJ1-1, the V gene TRBV4-3, with no clear D. The CDR3 extends over 17 amino acids. Germline loops: CDR1 LGHNA, CDR2 YSLEER. Trimming took 0 bases from V and 0 from J, leaving 14 bases between them. In DNA form, the CDR3 reads TGCGCCAGCAGCCAAGAACCTTATAGTTCCCTGAACACTGAAGCTTTCTTT. This codes for CASSQEPYSSLNTEAFF.